This TCR beta chain was sequenced during a study of T cell repertoires in cytomegalovirus infection (dated by TCRdb to between 2018 and 2021). A note on the overall study: Recently identified HLA-C-restricted CMV epitopes, whose presentation resists viral immunomodulation, were targeted by peptide stimulations together with well-studied HLA-B-restricted epitopes. Donor HLA type was relevant to the analysis, as public TCR beta signatures indicated carriage of CMV infection together with the matching HLA type. What the research found in general, with its limitations: The ex vivo response was dominated by HLA-C-restricted CMV-specific TCR beta clonotypes, which also provided the single most frequent clonotype in two of eight donors. Carriers of CMV infection plus the relevant HLA type were discriminated by the cumulative frequency of public TCR beta family members in the study cohort and in an independent roughly 320-donor cohort.

Inclusive of the bounding cysteine and phenylalanine, the CDR3 is 12 residues long. Only the CDR3 part of the read is kept: 36 bases, read in frame from the first base. Between the V and J ends, shortened by 3 bases and 5 bases respectively, the junction contains 8 bases. The sample's treatment or condition, from its label and the paper: in vitro stimulation with specific CMV peptide epitopes to enrich CMV-specific T cells. Turning to this clonotype: Its target antigen remains unknown. The record has no base qualities; no much larger clone is one base away.

The instrument given in TCRdb is Illumina HiSeq 1500. TCRdb took the public reads, trimmed them with fastp at Q25, ran MiXCR for clone calling and kept in-frame beta chains. CDR3 protein sequences are deduplicated, and each keeps its most common genes and DNA. Present in this sample are around 100,000 distinct CDR3 sequences, roughly 30% of which were seen just once. The ten largest account for 41% of the sample. The sequenced sample was CD8+ T cells from cultured PBMCs, obtained from culture after CMV antigen stimulation. The receptor was derived from a human donor in good health (CMV status not recorded). Some clones in this sample may be carry-over from other donors' samples. Recombination connected TRBV12-3 or TRBV12-4 to TRBJ2-7; a weak D assignment points to TRBD2 (5 bases agree). For the CDR3, the sequence is CASSFPGNEQYF. In nucleotides, the sequence is TGTGCCAGCAGTTTCCCCGGGAACGAGCAGTACTTC.